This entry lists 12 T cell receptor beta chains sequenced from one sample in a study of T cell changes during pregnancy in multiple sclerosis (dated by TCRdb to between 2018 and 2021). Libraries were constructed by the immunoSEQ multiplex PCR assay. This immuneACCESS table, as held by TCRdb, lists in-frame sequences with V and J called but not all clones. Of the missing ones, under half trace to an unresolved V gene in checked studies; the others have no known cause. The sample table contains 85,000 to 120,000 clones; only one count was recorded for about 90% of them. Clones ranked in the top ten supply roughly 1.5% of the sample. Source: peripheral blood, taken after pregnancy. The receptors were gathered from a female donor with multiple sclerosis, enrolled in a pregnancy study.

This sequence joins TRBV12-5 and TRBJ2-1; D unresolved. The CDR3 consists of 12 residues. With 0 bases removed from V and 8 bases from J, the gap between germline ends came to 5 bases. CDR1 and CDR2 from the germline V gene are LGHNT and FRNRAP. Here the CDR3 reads CASGLVLHEQFF. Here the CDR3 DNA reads TGTGCTAGTGGTTTGGTACTCCATGAGCAGTTCTTC.

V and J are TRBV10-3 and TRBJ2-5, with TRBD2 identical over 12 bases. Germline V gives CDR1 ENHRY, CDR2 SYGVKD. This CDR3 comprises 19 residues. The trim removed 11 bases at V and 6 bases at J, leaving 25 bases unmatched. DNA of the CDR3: TGTGCCTCACCCGATGTATTCGGACTAGCGGGATTAAGAGGTAAGACCCAGTACTTC. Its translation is CASPDVFGLAGLRGKTQYF.

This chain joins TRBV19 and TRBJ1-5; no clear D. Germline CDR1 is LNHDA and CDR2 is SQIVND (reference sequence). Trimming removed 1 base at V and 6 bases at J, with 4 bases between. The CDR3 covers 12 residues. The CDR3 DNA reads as TGTGCCAGTAGTATAGGCGGTCAGCCCCAGCATTTT. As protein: CASSIGGQPQHF.

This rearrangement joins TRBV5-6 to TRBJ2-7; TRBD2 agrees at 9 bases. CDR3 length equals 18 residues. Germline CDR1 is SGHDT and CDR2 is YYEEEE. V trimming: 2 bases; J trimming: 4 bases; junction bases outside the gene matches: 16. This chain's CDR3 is CASSFPSTGRGGYYEQYF. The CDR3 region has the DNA TGTGCCAGCAGCTTTCCCTCGACGGGGCGGGGGGGCTATTACGAGCAGTACTTC.

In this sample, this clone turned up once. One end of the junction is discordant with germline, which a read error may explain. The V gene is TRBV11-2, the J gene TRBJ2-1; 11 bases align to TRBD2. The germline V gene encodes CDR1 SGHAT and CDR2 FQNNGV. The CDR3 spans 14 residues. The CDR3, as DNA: TGTGCCAGCAGGTTAGCGGGGGGGTTCAATGAGCAGTTCTTC. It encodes CASRLAGGFNEQFF.

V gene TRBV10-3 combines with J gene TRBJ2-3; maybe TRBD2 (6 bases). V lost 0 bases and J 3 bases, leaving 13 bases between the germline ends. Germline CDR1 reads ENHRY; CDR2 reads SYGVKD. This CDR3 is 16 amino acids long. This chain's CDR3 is CAISESRGGNTDTQYF. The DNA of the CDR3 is TGTGCCATCAGTGAGTCGAGAGGCGGGAATACAGATACGCAGTATTTT.

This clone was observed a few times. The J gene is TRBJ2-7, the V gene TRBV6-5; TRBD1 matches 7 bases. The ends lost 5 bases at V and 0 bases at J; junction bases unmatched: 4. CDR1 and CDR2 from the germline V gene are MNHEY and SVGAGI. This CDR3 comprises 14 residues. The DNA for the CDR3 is TGTGCCAGCAGTAAGGACAGGAGCTCCTACGAGCAGTACTTC. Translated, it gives CASSKDRSSYEQYF.

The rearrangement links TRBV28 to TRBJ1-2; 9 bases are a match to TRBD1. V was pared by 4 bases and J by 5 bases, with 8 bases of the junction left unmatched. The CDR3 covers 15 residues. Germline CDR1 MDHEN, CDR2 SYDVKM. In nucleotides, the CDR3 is TGTGCCAGCAGTTCCAACGGACAGGGGCGGTATGGCTACACCTTC. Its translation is CASSSNGQGRYGYTF.

CDR3 sequence reads: CASGLLGLEATLSTDTQYF. The DNA for the CDR3 is TGCGCCAGCGGCCTCTTGGGACTAGAGGCTACCCTTAGCACAGATACGCAGTATTTT. The chain couples TRBV5-1 to TRBJ2-3; TRBD2 matches 8 bases. This CDR3 is 19 amino acids long. Losses at the gene ends were 7 bases for V and 0 bases for J; bases not matched to a gene: 19. Germline V gives CDR1 SGHRS, CDR2 YFSETQ.

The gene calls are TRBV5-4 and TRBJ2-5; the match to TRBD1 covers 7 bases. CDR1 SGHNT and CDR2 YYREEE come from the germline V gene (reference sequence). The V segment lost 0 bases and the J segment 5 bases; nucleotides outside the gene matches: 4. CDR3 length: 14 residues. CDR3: CASSLAGTVETQYF. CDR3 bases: TGTGCCAGCAGCTTGGCTGGGACAGTGGAGACCCAGTACTTC.

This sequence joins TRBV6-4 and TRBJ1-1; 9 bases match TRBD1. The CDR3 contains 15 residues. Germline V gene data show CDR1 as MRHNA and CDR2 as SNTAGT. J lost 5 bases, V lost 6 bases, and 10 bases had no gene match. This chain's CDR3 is CASSLEQGAKTEAFF. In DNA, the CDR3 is TGTGCCAGCAGCCTAGAACAGGGGGCAAAGACTGAAGCTTTCTTT.

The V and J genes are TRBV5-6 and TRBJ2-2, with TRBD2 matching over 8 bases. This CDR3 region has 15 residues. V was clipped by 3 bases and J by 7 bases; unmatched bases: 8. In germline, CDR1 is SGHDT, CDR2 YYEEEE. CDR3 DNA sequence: TGTGCCAGCAGCTCCGTTAGCGGGGAAGACGGGGAGCTGTTTTTT. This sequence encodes CASSSVSGEDGELFF.